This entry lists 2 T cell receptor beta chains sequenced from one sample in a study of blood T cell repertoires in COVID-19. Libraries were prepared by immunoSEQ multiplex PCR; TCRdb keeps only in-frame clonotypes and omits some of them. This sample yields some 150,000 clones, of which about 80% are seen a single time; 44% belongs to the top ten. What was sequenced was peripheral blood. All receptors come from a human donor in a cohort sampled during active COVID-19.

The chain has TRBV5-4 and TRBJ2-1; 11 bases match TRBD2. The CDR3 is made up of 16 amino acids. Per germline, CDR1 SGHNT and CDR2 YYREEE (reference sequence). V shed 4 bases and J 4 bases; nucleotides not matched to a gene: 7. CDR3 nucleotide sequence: TGTGCCAGCAGCGTGAAACTAGCGGGGGTTTACAATGAGCAGTTCTTC. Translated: CASSVKLAGVYNEQFF.

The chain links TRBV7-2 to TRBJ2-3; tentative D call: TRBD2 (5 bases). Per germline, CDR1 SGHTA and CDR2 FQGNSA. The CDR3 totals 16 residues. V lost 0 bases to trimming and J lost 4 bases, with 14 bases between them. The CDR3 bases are TGTGCCAGCAGCTTAGCAACTTTCCCCGGGGCAGATACGCAGTATTTT. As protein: CASSLATFPGADTQYF.